This T cell receptor (beta chain) appears in the sequencing data of a study of post-analysis software for immune sequencing data. Whole-study results and caveats: Relative to controls, patients had about five TRBV segments at higher frequency, with TRBV5-6, TRBV5-1 and TRBV20-1 among these.

This CDR3 is 20 amino acids long. V lost 1 base to trimming and J lost 7 bases, with 32 bases between them. The germline V gene encodes CDR1 SGHDN and CDR2 FVKESK. In regard to this clonotype: Its antigen is undetermined.

Libraries were made from TCR beta cDNA, and they carried unique molecular identifiers. Via MiXCR, TCRdb re-called the PCR reads, giving one row per CDR3 protein. The table has 800,000 to 950,000 distinct CDR3 sequences, roughly 58% seen once. The chain recombines TRBV14 with TRBJ2-7; no reliable D call. This clonotype was sampled from a girl aged 10-17 years with multiple sclerosis. Sequences were obtained from blood. The DNA of the CDR3 is TGTGCCAGCAGCCAAGTTCCTGGCGGACCGACCCTAACGGGCTCCAATGAGCAGTACTTC. Amino acid sequence: CASSQVPGGPTLTGSNEQYF.